Listed below are T cell receptor beta chains from one sample, sequenced in a study of a mutant IDH1 vaccine in newly diagnosed glioma. Repertoires were generated with immunoSEQ multiplex PCR, while TCRdb's copy carries only in-frame clones and drops some. Of roughly 72,000 clones in the sample, over 75% were seen once. For these TCRs, the target antigens are not known. Material: PBMCs, obtained from a glioma patient whose treatment included an IDH1 peptide vaccine. The receptors were sampled from a woman aged 45 to 65 with glioma. CDR3s include the opening cysteine and the closing phenylalanine or tryptophan. D genes are given only for firm matches. Where a row states a size, it is once, few, many or the class of an expanded clone; other rows omit it.

v_gene,abundance,j_gene,d_gene,CDR3aa,CDR3nt
TRBV7-9,NA,TRBJ2-7,TRBD1,CASSSRQGFYEQYF,TGTGCCAGCAGCTCGCGACAGGGATTCTACGAGCAGTACTTC
TRBV2,NA,TRBJ2-3,NA,CASEGHGTDTQYF,TGTGCCAGCGAGGGGCACGGCACAGATACGCAGTATTTT
TRBV4-1,few,TRBJ1-3,NA,CASSQEGTRTDTIYF,TGCGCCAGCAGCCAAGAAGGGACAAGAACCGACACCATATATTTT
TRBV19,few,TRBJ1-5,NA,CASNSGGPQHF,TGTGCCAGTAACAGCGGAGGGCCCCAGCATTTT
TRBV5-5,NA,TRBJ1-1,NA,CASSFTGRMNTEAFF,TGTGCCAGCAGCTTTACGGGACGGATGAACACTGAAGCTTTCTTT
TRBV28,NA,TRBJ2-7,NA,CASSLDPQASYEQYF,TGTGCCAGCAGTTTAGACCCCCAGGCCTCCTACGAGCAGTACTTC
TRBV12-5,once,TRBJ2-7,TRBD1,CASGLAGTGGYEQYF,TGTGCTAGTGGTTTGGCCGGGACAGGGGGCTACGAGCAGTACTTC
TRBV6-1,once,TRBJ1-5,TRBD1,CASTFGGQGRQPQHF,TGTGCCAGCACTTTCGGTGGACAGGGCCGTCAGCCCCAGCATTTT
TRBV27,NA,TRBJ2-1,TRBD2,CASSLSLAGVLSSYNEQFF,TGTGCCAGCAGTTTGTCCCTAGCGGGAGTTCTTAGCTCCTACAATGAGCAGTTCTTC
TRBV7-8,NA,TRBJ2-1,TRBD2,CASSPASGAVGSYNEQFF,TGTGCCAGCAGCCCCGCTAGCGGGGCAGTGGGCTCCTACAATGAGCAGTTCTTC
TRBV15,NA,TRBJ2-7,TRBD1,CATSRDNRGVGEQYF,TGTGCCACCAGCAGGGACAACAGGGGGGTGGGCGAGCAGTACTTC
TRBV7-9,NA,TRBJ2-3,NA,CASSLALGPSFGTQYF,TGTGCCAGCAGCTTAGCTCTTGGTCCGAGCTTCGGTACGCAGTATTTT
TRBV6-4,once,TRBJ2-1,NA,CASSDSGTLGGNEQFF,TGTGCCAGCAGTGACTCGGGGACTTTAGGGGGCAATGAGCAGTTCTTC
TRBV29-1,NA,TRBJ2-7,NA,CSVSEGEVYEQYF,TGCAGCGTCTCTGAGGGGGAAGTCTACGAGCAGTACTTC
TRBV27,NA,TRBJ1-5,TRBD1,CASSLLGGANQPQHF,TGTGCCAGCAGTTTATTAGGGGGCGCGAATCAGCCCCAGCATTTT
TRBV19,NA,TRBJ2-7,TRBD1,CASQTGNYGEQYF,TGTGCCAGCCAGACAGGGAACTATGGCGAGCAGTACTTC
TRBV28,NA,TRBJ2-5,TRBD2,CASRTPRGETQYF,TGTGCCAGCAGAACTCCGCGGGGGGAGACCCAGTACTTC
TRBV4-2,NA,TRBJ1-2,NA,CASSPDSANYGYTF,TGTGCCAGCAGCCCTGATTCGGCTAACTATGGCTACACCTTC
TRBV4-2,once,TRBJ2-7,TRBD2,CASSQDGLAREQYF,TGTGCCAGCAGCCAAGATGGACTAGCGCGGGAGCAGTACTTC
TRBV18,NA,TRBJ2-5,NA,CASSPSRETQYF,TGTGCCAGCTCACCTAGCAGGGAGACCCAGTACTTC
TRBV6-1,NA,TRBJ2-7,TRBD1,CASSAGTGLGNEQYF,TGTGCCAGCAGTGCCGGGACAGGGCTTGGGAACGAGCAGTACTTC
TRBV4-1,NA,TRBJ1-6,TRBD1,CASSQGPGQQMNSPLHF,TGCGCCAGCAGCCAGGGACCGGGACAGCAAATGAATTCACCCCTCCACTTT
TRBV6-4,NA,TRBJ2-2,NA,CASSDRVNGELFF,TGTGCCAGCAGTGATCGGGTGAACGGGGAGCTGTTTTTT
TRBV2,NA,TRBJ1-1,NA,CASTTDRNTEAFF,TGTGCCAGCACCACGGACAGGAACACTGAAGCTTTCTTT
TRBV10-1,NA,TRBJ2-7,NA,CASSETGNHEQYF,TGCGCCAGCAGTGAAACTGGGAACCACGAGCAGTACTTC
TRBV5-1,NA,TRBJ2-1,NA,CASSLDLNRYNEQFF,TGCGCCAGCAGCTTGGACCTGAATCGTTACAATGAGCAGTTCTTC
TRBV18,NA,TRBJ1-5,NA,CASRRGGNQPQHF,TGTGCCTCCCGGAGGGGGGGCAATCAGCCCCAGCATTTT
TRBV19,NA,TRBJ2-5,NA,CASSIGGGHGTQYF,TGTGCCAGTAGCATCGGAGGGGGGCATGGGACCCAGTACTTC
TRBV28,NA,TRBJ1-5,NA,CASSSGGGTIQPQHF,TGTGCCAGCAGCTCAGGAGGGGGAACCATCCAGCCCCAGCATTTT
TRBV9,NA,TRBJ1-4,NA,CASSVHLGGEKLFF,TGTGCCAGCAGCGTCCATCTTGGGGGTGAAAAACTGTTTTTT
TRBV6-5,NA,TRBJ1-2,NA,CASSRPGQFYGYTF,TGTGCCAGCAGTAGACCGGGACAATTCTATGGCTACACCTTC
TRBV5-4,NA,TRBJ2-2,NA,CASSSEVGNTGELFF,TGTGCCAGCAGCTCGGAGGTGGGGAACACCGGGGAGCTGTTTTTT
TRBV2,NA,TRBJ1-5,NA,CASSEGWGPQHF,TGTGCCAGCAGTGAAGGATGGGGGCCCCAGCATTTT
TRBV7-9,NA,TRBJ1-1,NA,CASTYHGGEAEAFF,TGTGCCAGCACCTATCACGGGGGGGAGGCTGAAGCTTTCTTT
TRBV18,once,TRBJ1-2,TRBD1,CASSPPTGQGYYGYTF,TGTGCCAGCTCACCACCGACGGGACAGGGTTATTATGGCTACACCTTC
TRBV10-1,NA,TRBJ2-5,NA,CASSESSPGIETQYF,TGCGCCAGCAGTGAGAGCAGTCCGGGCATCGAGACCCAGTACTTC
TRBV7-9,NA,TRBJ2-2,NA,CASSLRLSSGNTGELFF,TGTGCCAGCAGCTTACGTCTATCGAGCGGAAACACCGGGGAGCTGTTTTTT
TRBV2,NA,TRBJ2-7,TRBD2,CASSEGLSFYEQYF,TGTGCCAGCAGCGAGGGACTATCCTTCTACGAGCAGTACTTC
TRBV29-1,NA,TRBJ1-1,NA,CSVRAAKTFF,TGCAGCGTCCGGGCCGCGAAAACTTTCTTT
TRBV30,NA,TRBJ1-2,NA,CAWSVGAGRGFMASQENFYGYTF,TGTGCCTGGAGTGTAGGGGCAGGGAGAGGTTTCATGGCTTCACAGGAGAATTTCTATGGCTACACCTTC
TRBV7-3,once,TRBJ2-2,NA,CASSSQRVRDIGELFF,TGTGCCAGCAGCTCGCAAAGAGTCAGGGATATCGGGGAGCTGTTTTTT
TRBV5-1,once,TRBJ2-5,NA,CASSLEETQYF,TGCGCCAGCAGCTTGGAAGAGACCCAGTACTTC
TRBV5-6,once,TRBJ2-5,NA,CASSFADFKQETQYF,TGTGCCAGCAGCTTTGCAGACTTTAAGCAAGAGACCCAGTACTTC
TRBV7-9,NA,TRBJ2-1,TRBD2,CASSPGWGGYNEQFF,TGTGCCAGCAGCCCCGGCTGGGGGGGATACAATGAGCAGTTCTTC
TRBV5-1,NA,TRBJ2-5,NA,CASSLAEGGQYF,TGCGCCAGCAGCTTGGCCGAGGGCGGGCAGTACTTC
TRBV5-1,NA,TRBJ1-2,NA,CASSLGEEGHYGYTF,TGCGCCAGCAGCTTGGGGGAGGAGGGGCACTATGGCTACACCTTC
TRBV28,NA,TRBJ2-1,TRBD2,CASSPGTSGDSSYNEQFF,TGTGCCAGCAGTCCCGGGACTAGCGGGGATAGCTCCTACAATGAGCAGTTCTTC